These 16 T cell receptor beta chains share one sample of origin, sequenced in a study of blood T cell repertoires in COVID-19. Profiled with immunoSEQ multiplex PCR; TCRdb holds only in-frame clones, not every one. Of tens of thousands of clones listed, roughly 82% are singletons. Sequenced material: peripheral blood. These receptors came from a human donor in a cohort sampled during active COVID-19.

The genes are TRBV11-2 and TRBJ2-1, with TRBD2 matching over 12 bases. The junction had 13 bases not matched to a gene; V was cut back by 4 bases and J by 12 bases. CDR3 length equals 16 residues. Looked up from germline, CDR1 is SGHAT and CDR2 is FQNNGV. The CDR3 DNA sequence: TGTGCCAGCAGCTCGCTACTAGCGGGAGGTCCCCTCGTGCAGTTCTTC. It encodes CASSSLLAGGPLVQFF.

CDR3 nucleotides: TGTGCCAGCAGTTACTCCGGACAGACCTACGACAATGAGCAGTTCTTC. It codes for CASSYSGQTYDNEQFF. The chain recombines TRBV6-5 with TRBJ2-1; D is possibly TRBD1 (6 bases). This CDR3 is built from 16 residues. Germline V gene data show CDR1 as MNHEY and CDR2 as SVGAGI. V lost 0 bases, J lost 5 bases, and 14 bases lay in between.

This clone came up a few times. The rearrangement uses TRBV11-3 and TRBJ2-7, with D possibly TRBD1 on 6 matching bases. From germline, CDR1 is SGHNT and CDR2 YENEEA. This CDR3 region has 13 residues. Trimming took 5 bases from V and 6 from J, leaving 14 bases between them. DNA of the CDR3: TGTGCCAGCAGCCAGGCGACAGGCCTCGAGCAGTACTTC. Protein: CASSQATGLEQYF.

The chain combines TRBV30 with TRBJ2-3; D perhaps matches TRBD2 (5 bases). Germline CDR1 and CDR2: GTSNPN and SVGIG (reference sequence). There are 17 residues in the CDR3. Deletions cut 2 bases from V and 0 bases from J, with 18 bases between. The CDR3 region is CAWSPLIGRVSTDTQYF. CDR3 nucleotide sequence: TGTGCCTGGAGTCCACTCATCGGGCGGGTCAGCACAGATACGCAGTATTTT.

The J gene is TRBJ2-2, the V gene TRBV5-1; 13 bases fit TRBD2. The CDR3 contains 15 residues. Per germline, CDR1 SGHRS and CDR2 YFSETQ. V gave up 4 bases and J gave up 3 bases; unmatched junction bases: 0. CDR3 sequence (DNA): TGCGCCAGCAGCGGACTAGCGGGAGACACCGGGGAGCTGTTTTTT. Amino acids: CASSGLAGDTGELFF.

The chain is built from TRBV2 and TRBJ1-4; 7 bases are shared with TRBD1. The germline V gene has CDR1 SNHLY and CDR2 FYNNEI. The CDR3 is 16 amino acids. J gave up 0 bases and V 5 bases, and 6 bases lay outside the gene matches. The CDR3 DNA follows: TGTGCCAGCAGTCGCTTTACAGGGGCAACTAATGAAAAACTGTTTTTT. Protein product: CASSRFTGATNEKLFF.

The CDR3, as DNA: TGTGCCAGCAGTGAACGGGAGGGCCACGCCGGGGAGCTGTTTTTT. Translating it yields CASSEREGHAGELFF. This sequence joins TRBV2 and TRBJ2-2; 8 bases align to TRBD2. Germline V gene data show CDR1 as SNHLY and CDR2 as FYNNEI. This CDR3 region has 15 residues. Trimming took 2 bases from V and 6 from J; bases not matched to a gene: 5.

DNA of the CDR3: TGTGCCAGCAGCGATTCAGGGGCGAACACTGAAGCTTTCTTT. This sequence encodes CASSDSGANTEAFF. This chain joins TRBV6-6 and TRBJ1-1; possible D gene TRBD1, 6 bases. Trimming shortened V by 6 bases and J by 1 base, and 12 bases separated the two germline ends. The CDR3 totals 14 residues. CDR1 is MNHNY, CDR2 SVGAGI, per germline (reference sequence).

This chain connects TRBV12-1 to TRBJ2-7; the D call in the table, TRBD2, was not verified against the DNA. TRBV12-1 is a pseudogene locus. The CDR3 is 14 residues long. The CDR3 is CASSSRTNKNEQYF. CDR3 bases: TGTGCCAGCAGCTCTCGGACTAATAAGAACGAGCAGTACTTC.

V and J are TRBV30 and TRBJ1-2; 9 positions agree with TRBD1. CDR1 and CDR2 (germline): GTSNPN, SVGIG (reference sequence). The CDR3 length is 13 residues. Unmatched junction bases numbered 6, after V lost 3 bases and J lost 7 bases. The DNA for the CDR3 is TGTGCCTGGAGGCGGACAGGGGCGGCTGGCTACACCTTC. This encodes CAWRRTGAAGYTF.

This clone was recorded once. The CDR3 nucleotides read TGTGCCAGCAGCGCCGGGACACAGAACACTGAAGCTTTCTTT. Translation: CASSAGTQNTEAFF. This chain uses TRBV9 with TRBJ1-1, with D possibly TRBD1 on 6 matching bases. With 3 bases removed from V and 1 base from J, the gap between germline ends came to 10 bases. Germline lookup yields CDR1 SGDLS and CDR2 YYNGEE. This CDR3 comprises 14 residues.

This chain links TRBV4-2 with TRBJ2-7; TRBD2 aligns across 16 bases. J was trimmed by 7 bases and V by 4 bases; bases with no gene match: 7. Germline V gives CDR1 LGHNA, CDR2 YNFKEQ. The CDR3 contains 16 residues. CDR3 amino acids: CASSPGTSGRAGEQYF. The CDR3 DNA is TGTGCCAGCAGCCCTGGGACTAGCGGGAGGGCTGGAGAGCAGTACTTC.

This chain joins TRBV11-1 and TRBJ2-3; 9 nucleotides line up with TRBD1. Germline CDR1 is SGHAT and CDR2 is FQDESV (reference sequence). The CDR3 is made up of 13 amino acids. The V segment lost 3 bases and the J segment 8 bases; nucleotides outside the gene matches: 3. The CDR3 protein is CASSFTGGGTQYF. CDR3 DNA: TGTGCCAGCAGCTTTACAGGGGGCGGTACGCAGTATTTT.

The rearrangement links TRBV6-5 to TRBJ1-2; D is perhaps TRBD1 (6 bases). V was cut by 6 bases and J by 2 bases, with 10 bases left in between. Germline V gene lookup returns CDR1 MNHEY and CDR2 SVGAGI. This CDR3 is 13 amino acids long. CDR3 protein: CASREGGNYGYTF. The CDR3 coding sequence is TGTGCCAGCAGAGAGGGGGGGAACTATGGCTACACCTTC.

This clone was detected only a few times. The gene calls are TRBV7-6 and TRBJ2-7, with D unclear. The CDR3 is made up of 15 amino acids. From germline, CDR1 is SGHVS and CDR2 FNYEAQ. With 3 bases removed from V and 0 bases from J, the gap between germline ends came to 12 bases. CDR3 sequence: CASSFKPPPSYEQYF. DNA of the CDR3: TGTGCCAGCAGCTTCAAGCCCCCGCCCTCCTACGAGCAGTACTTC. The variable domain in full, with the rest retrieved from reference TRBV7-6 and TRBJ2-7, is GAGVSQSPRYKVTKRGQDVALRCDPISGHVSLYWYRQALGQGPEFLTYFNYEAQQDKSGLPNDRFSAERPEGSISTLTIQRTEQRDSAMYRCASSFKPPPSYEQYFGPGTRLTVT.

This chain uses TRBV29-1 with TRBJ2-5, with D perhaps TRBD2 (6 bases). This CDR3 is 16 amino acids long. The V end lost 7 bases, the J end lost 1 base, and 22 bases lay between the germline ends. The germline CDR1 and CDR2 sequences are SQVTM and ANQGSEA. The CDR3: CSARMGAGGFQETQYF. CDR3 in DNA: TGCAGCGCCCGCATGGGAGCCGGGGGATTCCAAGAGACCCAGTACTTC.